The clone carrying this T cell receptor beta chain was found many times. Its matching antigen is unknown. The sample is drawn from a study of T cells after yellow fever vaccination. The CDR3 runs 15 residues. The V end lost 7 bases, the J end lost 0 bases, and 15 bases lay between the germline ends. By 5'RACE template switching, TCR cDNA was produced, with a universal primer site and UMIs added in the process. Each CDR3 protein is one row after TCRdb ran MiXCR on the 5' RACE reads. This table has about 74,000 distinct CDR3 sequences, about 6.6% appearing once. The study's findings and limits: At under 97% for CD4 and about 91% for CD8, most primary-vaccination clones showed up again after the booster. The secondary response was weaker but peaked faster, day 5 versus 15.

Material: CD8+ T cells sorted from PBMCs, obtained around 5 days after the first yellow fever vaccination. This sequence originates from a man aged 18 to 29 who received the YFV17D yellow fever vaccine. The chain recombines TRBV12-3 or TRBV12-4 with TRBJ1-1, with D hard to call. The chain's CDR3 is CASTKGRHLNTEAFF. The CDR3 DNA sequence: TGTGCCAGCACCAAGGGCCGGCATCTGAACACTGAAGCTTTCTTT.